This passage covers 20 T cell receptor beta chains from one sample sequenced in a study of neurological immune-mediated disorders. TCRdb analysed the 5' RACE reads with MiXCR anew, one entry per CDR3 protein. Here the sample spans approximately 130,000 distinct CDR3 sequences, about 3.4% being singletons. Sequencing was performed on PBMCs. Receptors originate from a woman in her twenties or thirties with multiple sclerosis.

This clonotype came up a few times. This sequence joins TRBV20-1 and TRBJ1-1, with 8 bases identical to TRBD1. The length of the CDR3 is 12 residues. Trimming cost V 6 bases and J 5 bases; bases outside gene matches: 5. Germline V gene lookup returns CDR1 DFQATT and CDR2 SNEGSKA (reference sequence). The CDR3 spells CSATDRGTEAFF. The CDR3 nucleotides are TGCAGTGCAACCGACAGGGGAACTGAAGCTTTCTTT.

This clonotype has at least ten counts. At one end the junction does not follow the germline gene, possibly because of a read error. V usage is TRBV5-5 and J usage is TRBJ1-5, with 9 bases identical to TRBD1. The germline CDR1 and CDR2 sequences are SGHKS and YYEKEE (reference sequence). The CDR3 has 14 residues. This CDR3 is CASSWTGGNQPQHF. The CDR3 region has the DNA TGCGCCAGCAGCTGGACAGGGGGCAATCAGCCCCAGCATTTT.

This clonotype was detected many times. J is TRBJ1-2 and V is TRBV19; 7 nucleotides agree with TRBD1. The trim removed 8 bases at V and 0 bases at J, leaving 9 bases unmatched. Germline values: CDR1 LNHDA, CDR2 SQIVND (reference sequence). The CDR3 totals 15 residues. CDR3 protein: CASRESGQPNYGYTF. The DNA for the CDR3 is TGTGCCAGTCGTGAATCGGGACAGCCTAACTATGGCTACACCTTC.

This clonotype was detected ten times or more. The J gene is TRBJ1-1, the V gene TRBV5-1; 7 bases are shared with TRBD1. V was pared by 0 bases and J by 4 bases, with 3 bases of the junction left unmatched. Germline CDR1 reads SGHRS; CDR2 reads YFSETQ. This CDR3 spans 14 amino acids. In DNA form, the CDR3 reads TGCGCCAGCAGCTTGGCCAGGGGGGGCACTGAAGCTTTCTTT. Its translation: CASSLARGGTEAFF.

This chain connects TRBV7-6 to TRBJ2-1; D may be TRBD1 (6 bases). Trimming shortened V by 4 bases and J by 8 bases, and 9 bases separated the two germline ends. Germline V gives CDR1 SGHVS, CDR2 FNYEAQ. This CDR3 contains 12 residues. Here the CDR3 reads CASSSQGYEQFF. Here the CDR3 DNA reads TGTGCCAGCAGCTCACAGGGCTATGAGCAGTTCTTC.

At least ten counts were recorded for this clonotype. The chain employs TRBV29-1 and TRBJ2-2; 7 bases line up with TRBD2. The CDR3 is made up of 10 amino acids. V dropped 7 bases and J dropped 7; count of bases not matched to a gene: 0. CDR1 and CDR2 from the germline V gene are SQVTM and ANQGSEA. CDR3 in DNA: TGCAGCGCGGGAGGCGGGGAGCTGTTTTTT. Translating it yields CSAGGGELFF.

This clonotype occurred many times. This chain joins TRBV20-1 and TRBJ1-2; 7 nucleotides match TRBD1. CDR3 length: 12 amino acids. Germline CDR1 reads DFQATT; CDR2 reads SNEGSKA (reference sequence). V trimming: 5 bases; J trimming: 3 bases; junction bases outside the gene matches: 3. CDR3 sequence: CSAAGQDYGYTF. In DNA, the CDR3 is TGCAGTGCTGCCGGACAGGACTATGGCTACACCTTC.

This clonotype occurred many times. This chain connects TRBV18 to TRBJ2-2, with a possible D match to TRBD2 (6 bases). The germline CDR1 and CDR2 sequences are KGHSH and LQKENI. The CDR3 totals 13 residues. Trimming took off 3 bases at V and 6 bases at J, with 8 bases between the two ends. The CDR3 protein is CASSPREAGELFF. The CDR3 DNA follows: TGTGCCAGCTCACCCAGGGAGGCCGGGGAGCTGTTTTTT.

This clonotype was detected many times. The chain uses TRBV12-3 or TRBV12-4 and TRBJ1-4; TRBD1 matches 7 bases. The CDR3 is made up of 16 amino acids. The ends lost 2 bases at V and 5 bases at J; junction bases unmatched: 8. CDR3 loop: CASSLYRTGANEKLFF. The CDR3 DNA follows: TGTGCCAGCAGTTTATATCGGACAGGCGCCAATGAAAAACTGTTTTTT.

This clonotype was recorded at least ten times. The chain joins TRBV7-9 to TRBJ2-5; perhaps TRBD2 as D (5 bases). Trimming pared 5 bases from V and 5 bases from J, leaving 15 bases between. This CDR3 contains 14 residues. Germline values: CDR1 SEHNR, CDR2 FQNEAQ (reference sequence). This chain's CDR3 is CASSPSKRGETQYF. The DNA for the CDR3 is TGTGCCAGCAGCCCCTCTAAGCGCGGGGAGACCCAGTACTTC. Drawing the rest from reference TRBV7-9 and TRBJ2-5, the complete variable domain is DTGVSQNPRHKITKRGQNVTFRCDPISEHNRLYWYRQTLGQGPEFLTYFQNEAQLEKSRLLSDRFSAERPKGSFSTLEIQRTEQGDSAMYLCASSPSKRGETQYFGPGTRLLVL.

This clonotype was observed at least ten times. This rearrangement joins TRBV6-2 or TRBV6-3 to TRBJ1-4; the D is unclear. The CDR3 consists of 14 residues. CDR1 MNHEY and CDR2 SVGEGT come from the germline V gene. The germline V and J ends were trimmed by 5 bases and 6 bases, with 13 bases remaining between them. CDR3 nucleotide sequence: TGTGCCAGCAGTACCGGGGATCCCGATGAAAAACTGTTTTTT. The encoded protein is CASSTGDPDEKLFF.

The J gene is TRBJ1-2, the V gene TRBV5-1; the D is unclear. The germline CDR1 and CDR2 sequences are SGHRS and YFSETQ. The length of the CDR3 is 12 residues. The V and J ends lost 0 bases and 4 bases respectively, with 4 bases between them. As DNA, the CDR3 is TGCGCCAGCAGCTTGGAACGCTATGGCTACACCTTC. Its translation: CASSLERYGYTF.

This clonotype was recorded at least ten times. The gene calls are TRBV7-2 and TRBJ1-2; TRBD1 is a possible D gene (6 bases). Trimming left V 1 base short and J 4 bases short, with 10 bases between. There are 14 residues in the CDR3. CDR1 and CDR2 (germline): SGHTA, FQGNSA. Written as DNA, the CDR3 is TGTGCCAGCAGCTTAGGGGGGGCAGGCTATGGCTACACCTTC. Encoded protein: CASSLGGAGYGYTF.

In this sample, this clonotype turned up many times. The J gene is TRBJ1-5, the V gene TRBV12-3 or TRBV12-4; TRBD1 is a possible D gene (5 bases). The CDR3 consists of 14 residues. Trimming removed 1 base from V and 6 bases from J, with 10 bases in between. CDR3 residues: CASSLGGSGQPQHF. As DNA, the CDR3 is TGTGCCAGCAGTTTAGGGGGGTCGGGTCAGCCCCAGCATTTT.

This rearrangement joins TRBV20-1 to TRBJ2-3; possibly TRBD1 for D (5 bases). Trimming took off 8 bases at V and 4 bases at J, with 10 bases between the two ends. The CDR3 loop spans 11 amino acids. The germline CDR1 and CDR2 sequences are DFQATT and SNEGSKA (reference sequence). CDR3 coding DNA: TGCAGTTGCCGCAGGGCAGATACGCAGTATTTT. This codes for CSCRRADTQYF.

At least ten counts were recorded for this clonotype. The chain employs TRBV20-1 and TRBJ2-1; the D is unclear. The CDR3 is 15 residues long. Germline loops: CDR1 DFQATT, CDR2 SNEGSKA (reference sequence). Trimming took off 2 bases at V and 5 bases at J, with 16 bases between the two ends. The CDR3 nucleotides are TGCAGTGCTAGACCCCTAGATATCCAGGACAATGAGCAGTTCTTC. Encoded protein: CSARPLDIQDNEQFF.

This clonotype was found many times. V and J are TRBV5-1 and TRBJ2-3; unclear D gene. CDR1 and CDR2 from the germline V gene are SGHRS and YFSETQ. The CDR3 consists of 13 residues. The V end lost 1 base, the J end lost 6 bases, and 9 bases lay between the germline ends. In nucleotides, the CDR3 is TGCGCCAGCAGCTTGAGTGGTTCCGATACGCAGTATTTT. Translating gives CASSLSGSDTQYF.

This clonotype appeared many times. This chain connects TRBV7-2 to TRBJ1-1; 8 bases map to TRBD1. CDR1 and CDR2 (germline): SGHTA, FQGNSA. The V gene end was trimmed by 1 base and the J gene end by 1 base; junction bases not matched to a gene: 5. The CDR3 runs 16 residues. CDR3 DNA: TGTGCCAGCAGCTTAGTCGCAGGGGGCGCGAACACTGAAGCTTTCTTT. Translation gives CASSLVAGGANTEAFF.

This clonotype was observed at least ten times. Written as DNA, the CDR3 is TGTGCCAGCAGTTTATCTGAGAGCTACGAGCAGTACTTC. It yields the protein CASSLSESYEQYF. This chain uses TRBV12-3 or TRBV12-4 with TRBJ2-7, with no clear D. This CDR3 is built from 13 residues. V shed 2 bases and J shed 3 bases, with 8 bases lying between them.

This clonotype was seen ten or more times. V is TRBV20-1 and J is TRBJ2-2, with TRBD2 matching over 10 bases. The junction had 5 bases not matched to a gene; V was cut back by 2 bases and J by 2 bases. Looked up from germline, CDR1 is DFQATT and CDR2 is SNEGSKA (reference sequence). There are 16 residues in the CDR3. DNA for the CDR3: TGCAGTGCTAGATCCCGGACTAGCGGAAACACCGGGGAGCTGTTTTTT. Translating gives CSARSRTSGNTGELFF.